The next 15 T cell receptor beta chains were all read from a single sample in a study of shared clonotypes between healthy human individuals. Profiled with immunoSEQ multiplex PCR; TCRdb holds only in-frame clones, not every one. The sample contains 2 million to 2.5 million clones, more than 90% of which appear only once. Material for sequencing was naive CD4+ T cells sorted from blood. Subset of the sample: CD45RA+ positively selected. The receptors derive from a man aged 18 to 35 in good health.

This clone was picked up one time. This chain joins TRBV6-5 and TRBJ1-1, with unresolved D. Germline V gene data show CDR1 as MNHEY and CDR2 as SVGAGI. The CDR3 length is 13 residues. Trimming shortened V by 7 bases and J by 5 bases, and 14 bases separated the two germline ends. CDR3: CASKTPGGTEAFF. Written as DNA, the CDR3 is TGTGCCAGCAAGACTCCGGGTGGGACTGAAGCTTTCTTT.

With regard to this clone: This specimen includes other DNA sequences encoding the same CDR3. The J gene is TRBJ1-1, the V gene TRBV15, with D unclear. There are 13 residues in the CDR3. Germline values: CDR1 LNHNV, CDR2 YYDKDF (reference sequence). The V gene lost 2 bases and the J gene lost 2 bases, with 6 bases spanning the gap. The CDR3, as DNA: TGTGCCACCAGCAGACAACTCAACACTGAAGCTTTCTTT. Translating gives CATSRQLNTEAFF.

The chain uses TRBV7-2 and TRBJ2-5; a possible D gene is TRBD2 (6 bases). V gave up 3 bases and J gave up 5 bases, with 16 bases separating them. This CDR3 comprises 15 residues. The V gene's germline CDR1 is SGHTA and CDR2 FQGNSA. CDR3 amino acids: CASSFTRPRGETQYF. The CDR3 region has the DNA TGTGCCAGCAGCTTCACTAGGCCGCGGGGCGAGACCCAGTACTTC.

The chain is built from TRBV4-3 and TRBJ2-3, with D unresolved. The V end lost 2 bases, the J end lost 0 bases, and 6 bases lay between the germline ends. The CDR3 spans 14 residues. Per germline, CDR1 LGHNA and CDR2 YSLEER. CDR3 sequence reads: CASSQSPSTDTQYF. The CDR3 region has the DNA TGCGCCAGCAGCCAATCCCCTAGCACAGATACGCAGTATTTT.

The rearrangement joins TRBV2 to TRBJ1-5, with D perhaps TRBD1 (5 bases). The V and J ends lost 6 bases and 7 bases respectively, with 16 bases between them. The CDR3 consists of 14 residues. Germline V gives CDR1 SNHLY, CDR2 FYNNEI. Here the CDR3 reads CASRGDGDGQPQHF. The CDR3 DNA follows: TGTGCCAGCAGGGGAGACGGGGACGGGCAGCCCCAGCATTTT.

The rearrangement links TRBV5-1 to TRBJ2-5, with TRBD2 matching 12 bases. This CDR3 is 15 amino acids long. Losses at the gene ends were 4 bases for V and 5 bases for J; bases not matched to a gene: 6. Germline loops: CDR1 SGHRS, CDR2 YFSETQ. The CDR3, as DNA: TGCGCCAGCAGCGCGACTAGCGGGGGTTGGGAGACCCAGTACTTC. Encoded protein: CASSATSGGWETQYF. Complete variable domain (other parts from reference TRBV5-1 and TRBJ2-5): KAGVTQTPRYLIKTRGQQVTLSCSPISGHRSVSWYQQTPGQGLQFLFEYFSETQRNKGNFPGRFSGRQFSNSRSEMNVSTLELGDSALYLCASSATSGGWETQYFGPGTRLLVL.

Points on this clone: This specimen includes other DNA sequences encoding the same CDR3. The gene calls are TRBV5-1 and TRBJ2-2; D remains unclear. The germline gives CDR1 SGHRS, CDR2 YFSETQ. There are 15 residues in the CDR3. The V gene lost 2 bases and the J gene lost 0 bases, with 8 bases spanning the gap. This CDR3 reads CASSFGPPNTGELFF. The CDR3, as DNA: TGCGCCAGCAGCTTTGGACCTCCGAACACCGGGGAGCTGTTTTTT. The full variable domain, rest sourced from reference TRBV5-1 and TRBJ2-2, is KAGVTQTPRYLIKTRGQQVTLSCSPISGHRSVSWYQQTPGQGLQFLFEYFSETQRNKGNFPGRFSGRQFSNSRSEMNVSTLELGDSALYLCASSFGPPNTGELFFGEGSRLTVL.

V is TRBV4-1 and J is TRBJ1-2, with D possibly matching TRBD1 (6 bases). The CDR3 is made up of 15 amino acids. Germline assignment: CDR1 MGHRA and CDR2 YSYEKL. Trimming removed 4 bases at V and 2 bases at J, with 14 bases between. The chain's CDR3 is CASSLGGGENYGYTF. The CDR3 DNA reads as TGCGCCAGCAGCCTAGGGGGAGGGGAGAACTATGGCTACACCTTC.

The DNA of the CDR3 is TGTGCCAGCTCACCGACACCCACGCACTTGAGCTACACCTTC. It specifies CASSPTPTHLSYTF. This sequence joins TRBV18 and TRBJ1-2; no reliable D call. There are 14 residues in the CDR3. With 3 bases removed from V and 9 bases from J, the gap between germline ends came to 17 bases. The germline gives CDR1 KGHSH, CDR2 LQKENI.

V gene TRBV2 combines with J gene TRBJ2-3; weak D call: TRBD1 (6 bases). The length of the CDR3 is 15 residues. Germline values: CDR1 SNHLY, CDR2 FYNNEI. The V and J ends lost 8 bases and 3 bases respectively, with 18 bases between them. The CDR3 region is CASSPWGLGTDTQYF. The CDR3 DNA is TGTGCCAGCTCCCCCTGGGGGCTCGGGACAGATACGCAGTATTTT.

This sequence joins TRBV7-2 and TRBJ1-4; 7 positions match TRBD1. This CDR3 region has 14 residues. Losses at the gene ends were 5 bases for V and 3 bases for J; bases not matched to a gene: 3. CDR1 and CDR2 from the germline V gene are SGHTA and FQGNSA. The CDR3 protein is CASSPGGPNEKLFF. The CDR3, as DNA: TGTGCCAGCAGCCCAGGGGGGCCTAATGAAAAACTGTTTTTT.

Comment on this clone: Other DNA sequences within the sample encode an identical CDR3. The rearrangement joins TRBV28 to TRBJ1-5; no reliable D call. The germline V gene encodes CDR1 MDHEN and CDR2 SYDVKM. The CDR3 spans 12 residues. V was pared by 6 bases and J by 7 bases, with 10 bases between. CDR3 bases: TGTGCCAGCAGCCAACGGGGACAGCCCCAGCATTTT. Translation: CASSQRGQPQHF.

The V call is TRBV30, the J call TRBJ1-3; 7 nucleotides line up with TRBD1. Trimming at V came to 8 bases and at J to 4 bases, leaving 8 bases not matched to a gene. CDR1 and CDR2 from the germline V gene are GTSNPN and SVGIG (reference sequence). The CDR3 loop spans 13 amino acids. The CDR3 reads CARSGTAGNTIYF. CDR3 DNA sequence: TGTGCCCGATCGGGGACAGCCGGAAACACCATATATTTT.

The chain couples TRBV11-3 to TRBJ2-3; 10 nucleotides agree with TRBD2. This CDR3 has 14 residues. CDR1 and CDR2 (germline): SGHNT, YENEEA. Trimming took 4 bases from V and 6 from J; bases not matched to a gene: 4. The CDR3: CASSSSGRGDTQYF. In DNA form, the CDR3 reads TGTGCCAGCAGCTCGAGCGGGAGGGGGGATACGCAGTATTTT. Variable domain in full (rest from reference TRBV11-3 and TRBJ2-3): EAGVVQSPRYKIIEKKQPVAFWCNPISGHNTLYWYLQNLGQGPELLIRYENEEAVDDSQLPKDRFSAERLKGVDSTLKIQPAELGDSAVYLCASSSSGRGDTQYFGPGTRLTVL.

The chain combines TRBV9 with TRBJ2-4; 7 nucleotides align to TRBD1. J lost 7 bases, V lost 4 bases, and 5 bases had no gene match. From germline, CDR1 is SGDLS and CDR2 YYNGEE. This CDR3 is 13 amino acids long. Here the CDR3 reads CASSSTGLNIQYF. Written as DNA, the CDR3 is TGTGCCAGCAGCTCGACAGGGTTGAACATTCAGTACTTC.